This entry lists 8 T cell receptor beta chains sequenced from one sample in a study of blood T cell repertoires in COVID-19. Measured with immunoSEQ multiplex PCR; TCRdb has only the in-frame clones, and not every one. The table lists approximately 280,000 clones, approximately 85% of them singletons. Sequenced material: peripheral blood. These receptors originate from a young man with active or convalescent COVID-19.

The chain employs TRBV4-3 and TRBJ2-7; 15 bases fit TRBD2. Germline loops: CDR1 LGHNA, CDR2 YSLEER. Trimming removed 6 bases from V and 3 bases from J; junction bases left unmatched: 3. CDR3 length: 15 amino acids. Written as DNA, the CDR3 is TGCGCCAGCAGTGTGGGACTAGCGGGGGGCTACGAGCAGTACTTC. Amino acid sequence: CASSVGLAGGYEQYF.

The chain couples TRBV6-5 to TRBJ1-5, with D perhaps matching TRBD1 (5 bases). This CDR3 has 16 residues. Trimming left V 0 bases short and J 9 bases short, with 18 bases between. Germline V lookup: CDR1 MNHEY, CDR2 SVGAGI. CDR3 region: CASSYSRGRGEVPQHF. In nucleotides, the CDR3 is TGTGCCAGCAGTTACTCAAGGGGACGGGGGGAAGTGCCCCAGCATTTT.

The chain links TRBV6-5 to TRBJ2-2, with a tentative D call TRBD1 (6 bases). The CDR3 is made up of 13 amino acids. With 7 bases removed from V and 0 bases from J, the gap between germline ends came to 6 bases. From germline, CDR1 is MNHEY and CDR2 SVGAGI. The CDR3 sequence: CASKGANTGELFF. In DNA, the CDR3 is TGTGCCAGCAAGGGGGCGAACACCGGGGAGCTGTTTTTT.

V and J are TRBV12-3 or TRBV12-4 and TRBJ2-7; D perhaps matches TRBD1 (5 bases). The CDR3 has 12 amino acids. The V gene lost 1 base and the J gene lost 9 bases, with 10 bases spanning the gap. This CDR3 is CASSLGQPRQYF. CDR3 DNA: TGTGCCAGCAGTTTAGGACAGCCTCGGCAGTACTTC.

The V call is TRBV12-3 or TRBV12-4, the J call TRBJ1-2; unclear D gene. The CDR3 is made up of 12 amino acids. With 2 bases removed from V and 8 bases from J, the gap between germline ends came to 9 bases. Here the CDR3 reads CASSLREWGYTF. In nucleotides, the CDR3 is TGTGCCAGCAGTTTACGAGAGTGGGGCTACACCTTC.

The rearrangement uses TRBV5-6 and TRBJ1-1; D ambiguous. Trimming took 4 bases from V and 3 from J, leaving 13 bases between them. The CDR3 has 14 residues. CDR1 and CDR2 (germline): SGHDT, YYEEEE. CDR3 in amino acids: CASSLETRDTEAFF. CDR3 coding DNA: TGTGCCAGCAGCCTGGAGACGCGGGACACTGAAGCTTTCTTT.

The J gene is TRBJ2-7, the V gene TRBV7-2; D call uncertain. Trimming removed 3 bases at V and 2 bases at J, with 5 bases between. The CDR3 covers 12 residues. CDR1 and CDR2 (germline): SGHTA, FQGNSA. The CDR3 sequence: CASSFGPYEQYF. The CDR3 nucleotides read TGTGCCAGCAGCTTTGGCCCCTACGAGCAGTACTTC.

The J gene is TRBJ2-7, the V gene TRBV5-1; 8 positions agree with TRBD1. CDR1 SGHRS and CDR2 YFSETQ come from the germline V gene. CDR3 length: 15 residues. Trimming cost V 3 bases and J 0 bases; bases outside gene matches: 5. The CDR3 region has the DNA TGCGCCAGCAGCTCAGACACAGGGGGCTCCTACGAGCAGTACTTC. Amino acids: CASSSDTGGSYEQYF.